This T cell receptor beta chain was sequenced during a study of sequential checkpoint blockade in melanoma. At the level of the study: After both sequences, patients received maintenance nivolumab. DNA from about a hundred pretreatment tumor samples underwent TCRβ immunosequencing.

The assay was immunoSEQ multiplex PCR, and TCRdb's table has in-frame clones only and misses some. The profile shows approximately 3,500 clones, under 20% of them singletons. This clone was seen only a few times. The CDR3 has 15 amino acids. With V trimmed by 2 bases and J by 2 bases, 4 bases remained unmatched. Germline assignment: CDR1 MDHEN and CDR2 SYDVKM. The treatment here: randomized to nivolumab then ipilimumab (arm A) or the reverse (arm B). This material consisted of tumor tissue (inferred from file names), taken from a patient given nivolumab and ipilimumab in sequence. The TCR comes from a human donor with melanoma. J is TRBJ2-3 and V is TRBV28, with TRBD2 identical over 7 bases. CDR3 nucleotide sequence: TGTGCCAGCAGTTTACCTAGCGGACTCACAGATACGCAGTATTTT. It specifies CASSLPSGLTDTQYF.